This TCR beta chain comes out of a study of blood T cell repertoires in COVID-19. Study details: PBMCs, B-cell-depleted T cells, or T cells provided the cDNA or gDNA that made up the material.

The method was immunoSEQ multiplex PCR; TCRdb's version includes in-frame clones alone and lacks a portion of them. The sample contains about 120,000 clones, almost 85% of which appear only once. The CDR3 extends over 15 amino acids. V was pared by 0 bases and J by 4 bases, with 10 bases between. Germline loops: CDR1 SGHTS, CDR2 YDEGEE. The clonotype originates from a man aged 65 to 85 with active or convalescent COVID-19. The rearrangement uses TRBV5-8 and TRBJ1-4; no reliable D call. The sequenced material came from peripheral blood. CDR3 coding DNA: TGTGCCAGCAGCTTGGAAGGACGGGGTAATGAAAAACTGTTTTTT. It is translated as CASSLEGRGNEKLFF.